This T cell receptor (beta chain) derives from a study of blood T cell repertoires in COVID-19. Study as a whole: Italy, Spain and the United States were the sources of the convalescent and acute COVID-19 samples. In each case, the material was cDNA or gDNA derived from T cells, B-cell-depleted T cells, or PBMCs.

The CDR3 runs to 14 residues. The V end lost 4 bases, the J end lost 0 bases, and 11 bases lay between the germline ends. In germline, CDR1 is SGHKS, CDR2 YYEKEE (reference sequence). Here immunoSEQ multiplex PCR was the method, and the copy in TCRdb shows in-frame clones only, minus some. Among about 270,000 clones, 75% to 90% were seen once, and the ten largest hold approximately 14%. The clonotype comes from a woman between 65 and 79 years old with COVID-19, enrolled during active disease. Sequencing used peripheral blood. The chain recombines TRBV5-5 with TRBJ2-7; no definite D call. The CDR3 nucleotides are TGTGCCAGCAGCCCCCGCAGTACCTCCTACGAGCAGTACTTC. It translates to CASSPRSTSYEQYF.